The 24 T cell receptor beta chains in this list originate from one sample, sequenced in a study of regulatory T cells in long-lasting Graves disease. Time point given: persistent/refractory GD, antithyroid drugs over 5 years with positive TRAb. Isolated PBMC RNA provided the starting material for the TCR library. Sequencing libraries for TCR beta were prepared with iRepertoire HTBI primers and Arm-PCR of CDR3 regions. TCRdb re-derived calls from the multiplex PCR reads in MiXCR, one entry per CDR3 protein. The sample records approximately 440,000 distinct CDR3 sequences, 23% being singletons. This specimen was peripheral blood mononuclear cells (PBMCs), taken when the disease was refractory, from a patient treated with antithyroid drugs. Every receptor here comes from a female donor with Graves disease.

Only a few counts were recorded for this clonotype. V usage is TRBV12-3 or TRBV12-4 and J usage is TRBJ2-1, with 11 bases fitting TRBD2. V lost 6 bases and J lost 4; bases outside the gene matches: 8. CDR3 length equals 16 residues. The CDR3 loop reads CASSPLLAGDYNEQFF. Here the CDR3 DNA reads TGTGCCAGCAGCCCCCTACTAGCGGGAGATTACAATGAGCAGTTCTTC.

In this sample, this clonotype turned up a few times. V usage is TRBV14 and J usage is TRBJ2-7; 7 nucleotides agree with TRBD1. CDR1 and CDR2 from the germline V gene are SGHDN and FVKESK. Trimming at V came to 3 bases and at J to 4 bases, leaving 6 bases not matched to a gene. This CDR3 has 14 amino acids. The CDR3 region is CASSQGTDRYEQYF. CDR3 nucleotide sequence: TGTGCCAGCAGCCAGGGGACAGATAGATACGAGCAGTACTTC.

The V and J genes are TRBV27 and TRBJ2-7, with D uncertain. The ends were cut back, 5 bases at V and 0 bases at J, with 20 bases in the middle. Germline lookup yields CDR1 MNHEY and CDR2 SMNVEV (reference sequence). The CDR3 is 17 amino acids. The CDR3 spells CASSPKTSDRNSYEQYF. The CDR3 region has the DNA TGTGCCAGCAGTCCAAAAACCTCGGACCGAAACTCCTACGAGCAGTACTTC.

This rearrangement joins TRBV29-1 to TRBJ2-7; no firm D call. V was cut by 5 bases and J by 2 bases, with 10 bases left in between. This CDR3 comprises 12 residues. Germline CDR1 and CDR2: SQVTM and ANQGSEA. The CDR3 sequence is CSVRGRTYEQYF. The CDR3 coding sequence is TGCAGCGTTAGAGGTCGGACCTACGAGCAGTACTTC.

The chain couples TRBV5-1 to TRBJ2-1; 11 bases match TRBD2. From germline, CDR1 is SGHRS and CDR2 YFSETQ. CDR3 length equals 16 residues. V was pared by 4 bases and J by 9 bases, with 12 bases of the junction left unmatched. DNA for the CDR3: TGCGCCAGCAGCCCTGGGACTAGCGGTATTTATGGTGAGCAGTTCTTC. Residues: CASSPGTSGIYGEQFF.

This clonotype was found many times. The genes are TRBV20-1 and TRBJ2-1; D gene unclear. The CDR3 extends over 13 amino acids. In germline, CDR1 is DFQATT, CDR2 SNEGSKA (reference sequence). With 0 bases removed from V and 5 bases from J, the gap between germline ends came to 8 bases. The CDR3 here is CSARDRVDNEQFF. The CDR3 DNA follows: TGCAGTGCTAGAGATCGGGTCGACAATGAGCAGTTCTTC.

This clonotype has at least ten counts. The chain's CDR3 is CSVTPGETQYF. The CDR3 DNA follows: TGCAGCGTTACCCCTGGGGAGACCCAGTACTTC. The rearrangement links TRBV29-1 to TRBJ2-5; D is uncertain. Germline CDR1 SQVTM, CDR2 ANQGSEA. V lost 5 bases to trimming and J lost 5 bases, with 9 bases between them. The CDR3 is made up of 11 amino acids.

This clonotype has a count of ten or more. The rearrangement joins TRBV12-3 or TRBV12-4 to TRBJ1-4; weak D call: TRBD1 (5 bases). Trimming cost V 5 bases and J 8 bases, with 15 bases left between them. This CDR3 is 14 amino acids long. Here the CDR3 reads CASSRGRRAEKLFF. Here the CDR3 DNA reads TGTGCCAGCAGTCGGGGACGCCGGGCGGAAAAACTGTTTTTT.

This clonotype was seen repeatedly, ten times or more. V gene TRBV29-1 combines with J gene TRBJ1-1; tentatively, D is TRBD1 (5 bases). Germline CDR1 SQVTM, CDR2 ANQGSEA. The CDR3 sequence is 12 residues long. Deletions cut 4 bases from V and 1 base from J, with 7 bases between. This chain's CDR3 is CSVGRGNTEAFF. The CDR3 DNA reads as TGCAGCGTTGGTAGGGGGAACACTGAAGCTTTCTTT.

This clonotype was found a few times. The J gene is TRBJ2-3, the V gene TRBV7-6; perhaps TRBD2 as D (5 bases). The CDR3 length is 15 residues. The ends were cut back, 6 bases at V and 4 bases at J, with 17 bases in the middle. Germline V lookup: CDR1 SGHVS, CDR2 FNYEAQ. The DNA for the CDR3 is TGTGCCAGCAGGCAAACTAGTATTAGCCCAGATACGCAGTATTTT. This encodes CASRQTSISPDTQYF.

The chain employs TRBV7-2 and TRBJ2-7; 10 bases fit TRBD2. The germline gives CDR1 SGHTA, CDR2 FQGNSA. Germline trimming cut 5 bases from V and 6 bases from J; bases unmatched to any gene: 13. The CDR3 is made up of 16 amino acids. The CDR3 region is CASSLRPAGGLSEQYF. The DNA of the CDR3 is TGTGCCAGCAGCCTACGTCCAGCGGGAGGGCTTTCCGAGCAGTACTTC.

This clonotype occurred many times. The chain uses TRBV2 and TRBJ2-1, with unresolved D. CDR1 and CDR2 (germline): SNHLY, FYNNEI. Trimming took off 7 bases at V and 8 bases at J, with 12 bases between the two ends. The CDR3 contains 12 residues. CDR3 sequence (DNA): TGTGCCAGCACCTCCATTTTGCATGAGCAGTTCTTC. Translating gives CASTSILHEQFF.

This clonotype has a count of ten or more. This chain connects TRBV6-1 to TRBJ1-6; TRBD1 agrees at 11 bases. V was pared by 10 bases and J by 9 bases, with 8 bases of the junction left unmatched. CDR3 length: 14 residues. The germline gives CDR1 MNHNS, CDR2 SASEGT. The CDR3 reads CATSVGQGGSPLHF. In DNA, the CDR3 is TGTGCCACCTCCGTGGGACAGGGGGGTTCACCCCTCCACTTT.

The count of this clonotype is one. This chain links TRBV6-4 with TRBJ1-1, with TRBD1 matching over 8 bases. From germline, CDR1 is MRHNA and CDR2 SNTAGT. The V and J ends lost 5 bases and 4 bases, in that order; junction bases with no gene match: 6. The CDR3 extends over 14 amino acids. The CDR3 region is CASSKQGGGTEAFF. The CDR3 DNA reads as TGTGCCAGCAGTAAACAGGGGGGTGGCACTGAAGCTTTCTTT.

J is TRBJ1-1 and V is TRBV12-5, with D unresolved. In germline, CDR1 is LGHNT, CDR2 FRNRAP. This CDR3 comprises 14 residues. V was clipped by 5 bases and J by 4 bases, with 14 bases between them. The CDR3 DNA reads as TGTGCTAGTGGTGACGGCCACTCGGGCACTGAAGCTTTCTTT. It codes for CASGDGHSGTEAFF.

The genes are TRBV19 and TRBJ1-5, with a tentative D call TRBD1 (5 bases). V shed 5 bases and J shed 1 base, with 9 bases lying between them. CDR3 length: 14 amino acids. In germline, CDR1 is LNHDA, CDR2 SQIVND (reference sequence). The CDR3 region has the DNA TGTGCCAGTAGTTTTGGGACGAGCAATCAGCCCCAGCATTTT. Its protein is CASSFGTSNQPQHF.

This clonotype was found a few times. The chain recombines TRBV20-1 with TRBJ1-5, with D perhaps TRBD1 (6 bases). V was cut by 3 bases and J by 0 bases, with 12 bases left in between. The CDR3 runs 15 residues. Germline CDR1 is DFQATT and CDR2 is SNEGSKA (reference sequence). The CDR3 is CSASGGHDSNQPQHF. The CDR3 DNA is TGCAGTGCTAGCGGGGGACACGATAGCAATCAGCCCCAGCATTTT.

Ten or more counts support this clonotype. The J gene is TRBJ1-1, the V gene TRBV7-2; D call uncertain. The CDR3 spans 14 residues. Germline CDR1 and CDR2: SGHTA and FQGNSA. V dropped 5 bases and J dropped 0 bases, with 10 bases sitting between them. This CDR3 reads CASSIQSLNTEAFF. The DNA of the CDR3 is TGTGCCAGCAGCATACAGAGCTTGAACACTGAAGCTTTCTTT.

At least ten counts were recorded for this clonotype. J is TRBJ2-4 and V is TRBV7-2, with TRBD2 identical over 16 bases. The V segment lost 2 bases and the J segment 0 bases; nucleotides outside the gene matches: 10. Germline values: CDR1 SGHTA, CDR2 FQGNSA. The CDR3 is 21 amino acids. Here the CDR3 DNA reads TGTGCCAGCAGCTTATATGGGGGACTAGCGGGAGGGAACTTAGCCAAAAACATTCAGTACTTC. This translates into CASSLYGGLAGGNLAKNIQYF.

This clonotype has at least ten counts. The chain combines TRBV11-2 with TRBJ1-2; 12 bases agree with TRBD1. Per the germline V gene, CDR1 is SGHAT and CDR2 is FQNNGV. The CDR3 is made up of 15 amino acids. V lost 5 bases and J lost 6; bases outside the gene matches: 7. The CDR3 region is CASSPGTGGSDGYTF. CDR3 DNA: TGTGCCAGCAGCCCCGGGACAGGGGGCTCGGATGGCTACACCTTC.

The chain employs TRBV29-1 and TRBJ2-2, with TRBD2 as a possible D gene (6 bases). V lost 7 bases and J lost 5, with 20 bases in between. CDR3 size: 15 residues. Per germline, CDR1 SQVTM and CDR2 ANQGSEA. In DNA, the CDR3 is TGCAGCGCCGCCAAAGGAGGGTTGGGGACCGGGGAGCTGTTTTTT. It codes for CSAAKGGLGTGELFF.

This clonotype was counted a few times. The chain recombines TRBV19 with TRBJ2-5; 9 positions agree with TRBD1. The germline CDR1 and CDR2 sequences are LNHDA and SQIVND (reference sequence). Trimming at V came to 4 bases and at J to 5 bases, leaving 11 bases not matched to a gene. This CDR3 spans 16 amino acids. This chain's CDR3 is CASSTTGQGGRETQYF. CDR3 DNA sequence: TGTGCCAGTAGTACCACGGGACAGGGAGGTCGCGAGACCCAGTACTTC.

This chain joins TRBV11-1 and TRBJ1-2, with D tentatively TRBD1 (6 bases). The germline gives CDR1 SGHAT, CDR2 FQDESV (reference sequence). This CDR3 has 14 residues. V was pared by 1 base and J by 7 bases, with 13 bases between. For the CDR3, the DNA is TGTGCCAGCAGCTTAGAGGCGCCAGGGGCTGGCTACACCTTC. Its protein product is CASSLEAPGAGYTF.

This rearrangement joins TRBV7-2 to TRBJ2-6; TRBD2 agrees at 7 bases. CDR3 length: 19 amino acids. V trimming: 7 bases; J trimming: 0 bases; junction bases outside the gene matches: 15. The germline gives CDR1 SGHTA, CDR2 FQGNSA. The CDR3 DNA reads TGTGCCAGCACCATCCCTTGGGGCGGGAGTTTCTCTGGGGCCAACGTCCTGACTTTC. Protein: CASTIPWGGSFSGANVLTF.